This section outlines one TCR beta chain sequence together with its context. The antigen is unknown. This specimen belongs to a study of cytomegalovirus exposure and HLA in healthy donors. Whole-study findings and limits: Around 18,000 TCR beta sequences were associated with HLA alleles at 0.05 false discovery rate in a later analysis.

V shed 4 bases and J shed 10 bases, with 8 bases lying between them. This CDR3 spans 12 amino acids. In germline, CDR1 is MNHNY, CDR2 SVGAGI (reference sequence). The study ran its PCR with 60 Vbeta and 13 Jbeta primers. Profiled with immunoSEQ multiplex PCR; TCRdb holds only in-frame clones, not every one. The sample lists over 150,000 clones, approximately 62% seen once, with about 1.3% in the top ten. The sample taken for sequencing was PBMCs. V usage is TRBV6-6 and J usage is TRBJ1-6, with D unresolved. The clonotype comes from a man aged 50 to 60 in good health and CMV-seronegative. The CDR3 nucleotides read TGTGCCAGCAGTTCCTTGAGGTCACCCCTCCACTTT. The encoded protein is CASSSLRSPLHF.